These T cell receptor beta chains were read from a single sample in a study of blood T cell repertoires in COVID-19. Sequencing used immunoSEQ multiplex PCR; TCRdb keeps in-frame clones, though not all of them. The sample yields about 440,000 clones, less than 95% seen once. Sequenced sample: PBMCs or T cells enriched from blood (not recorded which). These receptor sequences come from a man aged 18 to 35 who had recovered from COVID-19. CDR3s leave out the opening cysteine and the closing phenylalanine or tryptophan. Fields, in order: J gene, V gene, CDR3 protein.

TRBJ2-5 | TRBV30 | AWSRPAGVQETQY
TRBJ2-7 | TRBV3-1/TRBV3-2 | ASSQGLEQY
TRBJ1-1 | TRBV12-2 | ASRSRKDRGYTEAF
TRBJ1-1 | TRBV3-1/TRBV3-2 | ASSQLDRGYTEAF
TRBJ1-6 | TRBV3-1/TRBV3-2 | ASSSGAGDSPLH
TRBJ1-5 | TRBV19 | ASSIMDRDGGPQH
TRBJ1-4 | TRBV3-1/TRBV3-2 | ASGTGGDEKLF
TRBJ2-1 | TRBV11-2 | ASKTGTINYNEQF
TRBJ1-5 | TRBV4-1 | ASSHGHFSNQPQH
TRBJ1-2 | TRBV2 | ASSESKGTGFTGGYT
TRBJ1-1 | TRBV2 | ASSVREGHTEAF
TRBJ1-1 | TRBV21-1 | ASSKGGGYTEAF
TRBJ1-1 | TRBV3-1/TRBV3-2 | ASSQSLPDAGGEAF
TRBJ2-3 | TRBV11-2 | ASSSPYSGGSTDTQY
TRBJ1-5 | TRBV2 | ASNEQVVNQPQH
TRBJ2-2 | TRBV10-3 | AISEQGLAGGPSVGGELF
TRBJ1-2 | TRBV28 | ASSSDRWGQTPIYGYT
TRBJ2-1 | TRBV19 | ASSIVSGSVNEQF
TRBJ1-2 | TRBV3-1/TRBV3-2 | ASSQDTTLGYGYT
TRBJ2-7 | TRBV6-5 | ATSWASGSYEQY
TRBJ1-4 | TRBV4-1 | ASSQIGEKLF
TRBJ2-1 | TRBV6-5 | ASRVPGLEEF
TRBJ2-5 | TRBV7-3 | ASSSTGTGGETQY
TRBJ1-1 | TRBV5-1 | ASSPEQDTEAF
TRBJ2-5 | TRBV18 | ASSPRDRQETQY
TRBJ1-3 | TRBV15 | ATSTHRIGSGNTIY
TRBJ1-1 | TRBV6-5 | ASRPDRGLEAF
TRBJ1-5 | TRBV2 | ASSRGLNSNQPQH
TRBJ2-3 | TRBV4-1 | ASSQVGLRGGTDTQY
TRBJ2-7 | TRBV28 | ASRTGSAYEQY
TRBJ2-5 | TRBV9 | ASSVGGSVMETQY
TRBJ2-1 | TRBV15 | ATSLGLKDNEQF
TRBJ1-1 | TRBV5-5 | ASSLVTGVTNTEAF
TRBJ1-3 | TRBV9 | ASSPGVSGNTIY
TRBJ1-3 | TRBV6-5 | AGSRQAGNTIY
TRBJ1-6 | TRBV7-2 | ASSFLIGGTDNSPLH
TRBJ2-1 | TRBV5-4 | ASRRLAEGYEQF
TRBJ2-7 | TRBV2 | ASRANIAGAYEQY
TRBJ1-5 | TRBV7-8 | ASSLTGSGNQPQH
TRBJ1-6 | TRBV7-9 | ASSLTPRPTSGSPLH
TRBJ1-5 | TRBV6-5 | ASSPREGRPQH
TRBJ1-5 | TRBV28 | ASRSHRGSNQPQH
TRBJ1-5 | TRBV15 | ATSRGWQGRLVQPQH
TRBJ1-2 | TRBV6-5 | ASSPKQANYGYT
TRBJ1-1 | TRBV27 | ASSLSNLYSGFTEAF